The next 22 T cell receptor beta chains were all read from a single sample in a study of T cells in Graves' hyperthyroidism and ophthalmopathy. RNA transcripts provided the source from which TCR beta CDR3 regions were amplified. TCR CDR3 underwent first-round RT-PCR with the HTBI primer set. In TCRdb, the multiplex PCR reads were re-called with MiXCR into one record per CDR3 protein. The repertoire consists of 550,000 to 850,000 distinct CDR3 sequences, with roughly a sixth occurring once and the leading ten covering roughly 17%. The source material was blood. Receptor source: a woman in her 50s with Graves' hyperthyroidism that later progressed to Graves' ophthalmopathy.

This clonotype was recorded many times. The chain carries TRBV28 and TRBJ2-3; TRBD2 agrees at 8 bases. The J segment lost 2 bases and the V segment lost 7 bases, leaving 8 bases of the junction unmatched. Germline lookup yields CDR1 MDHEN and CDR2 SYDVKM. The CDR3 is made up of 15 amino acids. The CDR3 DNA reads TGTGCCAGCATAAGTAGCGGGGCCGACACAGATACGCAGTATTTT. Translated: CASISSGADTDTQYF.

This rearrangement joins TRBV5-1 to TRBJ2-2; weak D call: TRBD1 (5 bases). The CDR3 loop spans 16 amino acids. Germline-derived CDR1 and CDR2 are SGHRS and YFSETQ. Trimming removed 0 bases from V and 1 base from J, with 10 bases in between. In DNA form, the CDR3 reads TGCGCCAGCAGCTTGGGGCAGGGTCGGAACACCGGGGAGCTGTTTTTT. It yields the protein CASSLGQGRNTGELFF. Combining the CDR3 with reference TRBV5-1 and TRBJ2-2 gives the whole variable domain KAGVTQTPRYLIKTRGQQVTLSCSPISGHRSVSWYQQTPGQGLQFLFEYFSETQRNKGNFPGRFSGRQFSNSRSEMNVSTLELGDSALYLCASSLGQGRNTGELFFGEGSRLTVL.

The chain combines TRBV19 with TRBJ2-5; the D gene is possibly TRBD2 (5 bases). Germline lookup yields CDR1 LNHDA and CDR2 SQIVND (reference sequence). This CDR3 is built from 15 residues. V was trimmed by 0 bases and J by 5 bases, leaving 13 bases between them. This chain's CDR3 is CASSIDGVRGETQYF. CDR3 nucleotide sequence: TGTGCCAGTAGTATAGATGGTGTCCGCGGGGAGACCCAGTACTTC.

This clonotype turned up a few times. Sequence at one end of the junction differs from germline and may be a read error. V is TRBV12-5 and J is TRBJ1-5; tentatively, D is TRBD1 (5 bases). This CDR3 has 14 residues. Germline lookup yields CDR1 LGHNT and CDR2 FRNRAP. The CDR3 region is CTSGLGQGFQPQHF. In nucleotides, the CDR3 is TGTACTAGTGGTTTAGGGCAGGGATTTCAGCCCCAGCATTTT.

In its sample, this clonotype was seen a few times. The rearrangement uses TRBV29-1 and TRBJ1-1; D unclear. Trimming stripped 0 bases from V and 5 bases from J, with 16 bases between. Germline loops: CDR1 SQVTM, CDR2 ANQGSEA. The CDR3 spans 15 residues. CDR3 nucleotide sequence: TGCAGCGTTGAAGATCTCGGGGAGGTTGGTACTGAAGCTTTCTTT. Its protein product is CSVEDLGEVGTEAFF.

This clonotype has ten or more counts. V gene TRBV30 combines with J gene TRBJ2-3, with D unresolved. The V end lost 0 bases, the J end lost 2 bases, and 15 bases lay between the germline ends. Per the germline V gene, CDR1 is GTSNPN and CDR2 is SVGIG (reference sequence). The CDR3 runs 16 residues. The CDR3 nucleotides are TGTGCCTGGAGTGTATTTCGGGTCGAACTCACAGATACGCAGTATTTT. Translating it yields CAWSVFRVELTDTQYF.

This clonotype was detected only a few times. V and J are TRBV12-3 or TRBV12-4 and TRBJ2-2; 9 bases are shared with TRBD2. The CDR3 runs to 18 residues. V was clipped by 8 bases and J by 3 bases; unmatched bases: 16. The CDR3, as DNA: TGTGCCAGCTCCCGGTCGTTGGCGGGGGGGCCGGACACCGGGGAGCTGTTTTTT. Translating gives CASSRSLAGGPDTGELFF.

This clonotype was observed a handful of times. With a much larger clone just one base away, this may be a read error. V usage is TRBV18 and J usage is TRBJ2-1, with 12 bases identical to TRBD1. Trimming cost V 5 bases and J 8 bases; bases outside gene matches: 10. This CDR3 has 16 amino acids. Germline assignment: CDR1 KGHSH and CDR2 LQKENI. The CDR3 DNA reads TGTGCCAGCTCATCAGGCCGGGACAGGGGGCGAGATGAGCAGTTCTTC. It codes for CASSSGRDRGRDEQFF.

This clonotype was seen only a few times. The chain couples TRBV12-3 or TRBV12-4 to TRBJ2-1; no definite D call. V lost 3 bases, J lost 7 bases, and 7 bases lay in between. The CDR3 is made up of 12 amino acids. The CDR3 nucleotides are TGTGCCAGCAGTTTCGGCCCAAATGAGCAGTTCTTC. It codes for CASSFGPNEQFF.

The V and J genes are TRBV20-1 and TRBJ1-2; D remains ambiguous. The CDR3 length is 12 residues. V was trimmed by 3 bases and J by 8 bases, leaving 13 bases between them. Germline CDR1 and CDR2: DFQATT and SNEGSKA (reference sequence). The CDR3: CSASESVRGYTF. The CDR3 DNA is TGCAGTGCTAGTGAGTCAGTGCGGGGCTACACCTTC.

There are many counts of this clonotype. The chain uses TRBV5-6 and TRBJ1-1; 7 bases are a match to TRBD1. J lost 6 bases, V lost 1 base, and 3 bases had no gene match. CDR1 SGHDT and CDR2 YYEEEE come from the germline V gene. CDR3 length: 13 amino acids. The CDR3 here is CASSLFRGAEAFF. Written as DNA, the CDR3 is TGTGCCAGCAGCTTGTTCAGGGGGGCTGAAGCTTTCTTT.

This clonotype came up many times. The chain employs TRBV30 and TRBJ1-5; D gene uncertain. Germline V gene data show CDR1 as GTSNPN and CDR2 as SVGIG (reference sequence). V lost 3 bases to trimming and J lost 3 bases, with 9 bases between them. The CDR3 runs to 13 residues. The CDR3 DNA is TGTGCCTGGAGGAATTCCCCCAATCAGCCCCAGCATTTT. The encoded protein is CAWRNSPNQPQHF.

This clonotype has a handful of counts. The V and J genes are TRBV20-1 and TRBJ2-3; 7 bases align to TRBD1. The assigned J gene may be wrong: the sequence end matches TRBJ1-5 better. The CDR3 length is 13 residues. Germline V gives CDR1 DFQATT, CDR2 SNEGSKA (reference sequence). The CDR3 here is CSADGGGTDTQHF. For the CDR3, the DNA is TGCAGTGCCGACGGGGGGGGGACAGATACGCAGCATTTT.

This rearrangement joins TRBV7-9 to TRBJ2-7; D might be TRBD1 or TRBD2, each matching 6 bases. This CDR3 spans 16 amino acids. Germline assignment: CDR1 SEHNR and CDR2 FQNEAQ (reference sequence). Trimming took 2 bases from V and 9 from J, leaving 23 bases between them. CDR3 residues: CASSLPRTGSGDGQYF. DNA of the CDR3: TGTGCCAGCAGCTTACCGCGAACAGGGTCGGGGGACGGGCAGTACTTC.

This clonotype was seen many times. The CDR3 DNA reads TGCAGTGCCCATCCCCGGGGGTCGTACGAGCAGTACTTC. Its translation: CSAHPRGSYEQYF. The gene calls are TRBV20-1 and TRBJ2-7; D is perhaps TRBD2 (6 bases). The CDR3 sequence is 13 residues long. Trimming pared 6 bases from V and 4 bases from J, leaving 16 bases between. The germline V gene has CDR1 DFQATT and CDR2 SNEGSKA (reference sequence).

This chain joins TRBV10-1 and TRBJ2-1, with 8 bases lining up with TRBD1. Per germline, CDR1 WNHNN and CDR2 SYGVQD (reference sequence). With V trimmed by 8 bases and J by 6 bases, 12 bases remained unmatched. The CDR3 spans 15 residues. The chain's CDR3 is CASSQDRAPSNEQFF. The CDR3 region has the DNA TGCGCCAGCTCCCAGGACAGGGCACCGTCCAATGAGCAGTTCTTC.

This clonotype has more than one count but fewer than ten. The rearrangement links TRBV19 to TRBJ2-2; 10 nucleotides align to TRBD1. The germline gives CDR1 LNHDA, CDR2 SQIVND (reference sequence). The CDR3 covers 21 residues. The trim removed 6 bases at V and 0 bases at J, leaving 19 bases unmatched. The chain's CDR3 is CASRRTRDGTGEVPNTGELFF. The CDR3 DNA reads TGTGCCAGTAGACGAACAAGGGATGGGACAGGGGAAGTGCCGAACACCGGGGAGCTGTTTTTT.

The J gene is TRBJ1-2, the V gene TRBV6-2 or TRBV6-3; D call uncertain. Germline CDR1 and CDR2: MNHEY and SVGEGT. V shed 7 bases and J shed 0 bases, with 18 bases lying between them. This CDR3 is built from 16 residues. The CDR3 sequence is CASTLNSEATNYGYTF. CDR3 DNA: TGTGCCAGCACCTTGAACTCGGAGGCAACTAACTATGGCTACACCTTC.

This clonotype was found a few times. The chain employs TRBV6-1 and TRBJ2-3; D gene ambiguous. This CDR3 comprises 10 residues. Germline CDR1 and CDR2: MNHNS and SASEGT. Trimming cost V 7 bases and J 5 bases, with 4 bases left between them. This CDR3 is CASIRDTQYF. The CDR3 DNA follows: TGTGCCAGCATTAGAGATACGCAGTATTTT.

This clonotype came up a few times. The V and J genes are TRBV19 and TRBJ1-5; D is possibly TRBD1 (5 bases). The germline V and J ends were trimmed by 1 base and 0 bases, with 7 bases remaining between them. Germline lookup yields CDR1 LNHDA and CDR2 SQIVND (reference sequence). The CDR3 sequence is 15 residues long. DNA of the CDR3: TGTGCCAGTAGTATAGGGGGGAATAGCAATCAGCCCCAGCATTTT. This translates into CASSIGGNSNQPQHF.

This clonotype was recorded at least ten times. The V call is TRBV5-1, the J call TRBJ1-4; no firm D call. Deletions cut 2 bases from V and 8 bases from J, with 10 bases between. Germline lookup yields CDR1 SGHRS and CDR2 YFSETQ. There are 13 residues in the CDR3. The CDR3 nucleotides are TGCGCCAGCAGCTTCGGGGATGAGGAAAAACTGTTTTTT. Translating it yields CASSFGDEEKLFF.

This clonotype was picked up a small number of times. The CDR3 bases are TGCGCCAGCAGCCATCCCGGGACAGGGATCGGAAAGGATAGCAATCAGCCCCAGCATTTT. It codes for CASSHPGTGIGKDSNQPQHF. The rearrangement uses TRBV4-1 and TRBJ1-5; 9 bases are a match to TRBD1. Germline assignment: CDR1 MGHRA and CDR2 YSYEKL. The J segment lost 0 bases and the V segment lost 3 bases, leaving 15 bases of the junction unmatched. The CDR3 has 20 amino acids.